Listed below are T cell receptor beta chains from one sample, sequenced in a study of early T cells in non-severe SARS-CoV-2 infection. One entry per CDR3 protein results from TCRdb running MiXCR on the 5' RACE reads. The repertoire consists of more than 85,000 distinct CDR3 sequences, with 16% occurring once and the leading ten covering just over 5%. Source: whole blood, taken at baseline. The receptors come from an adult who was a healthcare worker with PCR-confirmed SARS-CoV-2 infection or an uninfected control (not recorded which). Each CDR3 is given with its conserved first and last residue. D genes are given only for firm matches. Some rows have no size entry. The others give once, few or many, or a class for an expanded clone.

size	D	V	J	CDR3	DNA
.	.	TRBV11-1	TRBJ2-1	CASSLGRASWDEQFF	TGTGCCAGCAGCTTAGGCCGAGCTAGCTGGGATGAGCAGTTCTTC
few	.	TRBV11-2	TRBJ2-7	CASSLDRRYEQYF	TGTGCCAGCAGCTTAGATAGACGATACGAGCAGTACTTC
once	.	TRBV6-2/TRBV6-3	TRBJ2-3	CASSYVAPVGTQYF	TGTGCCAGCAGTTACGTTGCCCCTGTTGGAACGCAGTATTTT
.	.	TRBV18	TRBJ1-6	CASSPPIGRVKSPLHF	TGTGCCAGCTCACCACCGATCGGCAGGGTGAAATCACCCCTCCACTTT
once	TRBD1	TRBV14	TRBJ2-4	CASQTGLDF	TGTGCCAGTCAGACAGGGTTGGACTTC
few	.	TRBV12-3/TRBV12-4	TRBJ2-7	CASSRGREQYF	TGTGCCAGCAGCAGAGGCCGCGAGCAGTACTTC
few	TRBD1	TRBV11-3	TRBJ2-1	CASSSPGQGEDEQFF	TGTGCCAGCAGCTCGCCGGGACAGGGTGAGGATGAGCAGTTCTTC
.	TRBD2	TRBV6-6	TRBJ2-1	CASSRGTSGSRNEQFF	TGTGCCAGCAGTCGGGGGACTAGCGGGAGTAGGAATGAGCAGTTCTTC
many	TRBD2	TRBV6-2/TRBV6-3	TRBJ2-1	CASSYSREGHEQFF	TGTGCCAGCAGTTACTCGCGGGAGGGCCATGAGCAGTTCTTC
.	.	TRBV6-1	TRBJ2-7	CASFSRGPFYEQNF	TGTGCCAGCTTTTCCCGAGGGCCGTTCTACGAGCAGAACTTC
.	.	TRBV7-9	TRBJ2-3	CASSLLSSRDTDTQYF	TGTGCCAGCAGCTTATTATCTAGCCGGGACACAGATACGCAGTATTTT
.	TRBD1	TRBV11-2	TRBJ2-7	CASSFDRGSGEQYF	TGTGCCAGCAGCTTCGACAGGGGGTCGGGCGAGCAGTACTTC
few	.	TRBV2	TRBJ2-7	CASSGTRRDLTKQYF	TGTGCCAGCAGTGGGACCAGACGAGATCTTACGAAGCAGTACTTC
many	.	TRBV6-5	TRBJ1-2	CASSGLDGYTF	TGTGCCAGCAGCGGGTTAGATGGCTACACCTTC
.	TRBD1	TRBV20-1	TRBJ2-1	CSASTGEKSYNEQFF	TGCAGTGCTAGTACAGGGGAGAAGTCCTACAATGAGCAGTTCTTC
.	TRBD1	TRBV6-2/TRBV6-3	TRBJ1-5	CASSPGQYSNQPQHF	TGTGCCAGCAGTCCGGGACAGTATAGCAATCAGCCCCAGCATTTT
few	.	TRBV19	TRBJ1-1	CASSMRGTEAFF	TGTGCCAGTAGTATGCGCGGGACTGAAGCTTTCTTT
.	.	TRBV6-5	TRBJ2-7	CASSPKRPSYEQYF	TGTGCCAGCAGCCCAAAGCGCCCCTCCTACGAGCAGTACTTC
.	.	TRBV28	TRBJ2-1	CASEGGVGEQFF	TGTGCCAGCGAGGGGGGGGTCGGTGAGCAGTTCTTC
.	.	TRBV25-1	TRBJ1-1	CASKRATEAFF	TGTGCCAGCAAGCGCGCCACTGAAGCTTTCTTT
.	.	TRBV4-3	TRBJ1-3	CASSQETGPSGNTIYF	TGCGCCAGCAGCCAAGAGACGGGGCCCTCTGGAAACACCATATATTTT
.	.	TRBV7-2	TRBJ2-7	CASSLARDDEQYF	TGTGCCAGCAGCTTAGCCAGGGACGACGAGCAGTACTTC
.	TRBD2	TRBV5-4	TRBJ2-1	CASSQREGLRGEQFF	TGTGCCAGCAGCCAGCGGGAGGGTCTTAGGGGTGAGCAGTTCTTC
.	.	TRBV27	TRBJ2-5	CASTPSTGRVAETQYF	TGTGCCAGCACCCCATCAACAGGGAGGGTGGCAGAGACCCAGTACTTC
few	.	TRBV6-6	TRBJ2-2	CASSYAASGELFF	TGTGCCAGCAGTTACGCGGCATCCGGGGAGCTGTTTTTT
many	.	TRBV28	TRBJ2-7	CASSLLGDEQYF	TGTGCCAGCAGTTTACTGGGCGACGAGCAGTACTTC
few	.	TRBV6-5	TRBJ2-3	CASSRYHRTDTQYF	TGTGCCAGCAGTCGATATCACCGCACAGATACGCAGTATTTT
.	.	TRBV7-9	TRBJ2-1	CASSWDADNEQFF	TGTGCCAGCAGCTGGGACGCGGACAATGAGCAGTTCTTC
.	.	TRBV7-9	TRBJ2-7	CASAQFGGSYEQYF	TGTGCCAGCGCCCAGTTTGGGGGATCCTACGAGCAGTACTTC
.	.	TRBV19	TRBJ1-2	CASSEGREANYGYTF	TGTGCCAGTAGTGAAGGACGGGAAGCTAACTATGGCTACACCTTC
.	.	TRBV30	TRBJ2-2	CAWSSASDAGEPFF	TGTGCCTGGAGTTCCGCTAGCGATGCCGGGGAGCCGTTTTTT
.	.	TRBV12-3/TRBV12-4	TRBJ2-7	CASSPRGTGSYEQYF	TGTGCCAGCAGCCCCCGTGGGACCGGATCCTACGAGCAGTACTTC
.	TRBD1	TRBV10-1	TRBJ2-7	CASSESTGGEQYF	TGCGCCAGCAGTGAGTCGACAGGGGGAGAGCAGTACTTC
many	.	TRBV6-2/TRBV6-3	TRBJ2-1	CASSYVNNEQFF	TGTGCCAGCAGTTACGTGAACAATGAGCAGTTCTTC
.	.	TRBV10-2	TRBJ2-7	CASSAGENEQYF	TGCGCCAGCAGTGCTGGGGAGAACGAGCAGTACTTC
few	.	TRBV10-1	TRBJ2-2	CASSASAVGELFF	TGCGCCAGCAGTGCTAGCGCCGTCGGGGAGCTGTTTTTT
many	.	TRBV6-6	TRBJ2-1	CASSYGDRGPNNEQFF	TGTGCCAGCAGTTATGGCGATCGGGGCCCCAACAATGAGCAGTTCTTC
.	.	TRBV4-1	TRBJ2-7	CASSRQTDIYEQYF	TGCGCCAGCAGCCGTCAAACAGATATCTACGAGCAGTACTTC